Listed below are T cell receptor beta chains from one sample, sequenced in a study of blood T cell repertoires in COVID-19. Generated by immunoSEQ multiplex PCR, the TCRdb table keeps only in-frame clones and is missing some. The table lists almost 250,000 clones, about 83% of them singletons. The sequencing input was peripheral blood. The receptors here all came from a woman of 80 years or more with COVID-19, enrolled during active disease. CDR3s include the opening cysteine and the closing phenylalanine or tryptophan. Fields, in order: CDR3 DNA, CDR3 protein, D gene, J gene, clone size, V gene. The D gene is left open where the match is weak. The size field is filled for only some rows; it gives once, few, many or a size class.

CDR3 DNA: TGTGCCAGCGGGACAGGGGTGGGCACCGGGGAGCTGTTTTTT
CDR3 protein: CASGTGVGTGELFF
D gene: TRBD1
J gene: TRBJ2-2
clone size: -
V gene: TRBV19

CDR3 DNA: TGTGCCAGCTCACAGGGAACTAATGAAAAACTGTTTTTT
CDR3 protein: CASSQGTNEKLFF
D gene: -
J gene: TRBJ1-4
clone size: -
V gene: TRBV2

CDR3 DNA: TGTGCCAGCTCACCACCGGGACAGGGAAAGAACACCGGGGAGCTGTTTTTT
CDR3 protein: CASSPPGQGKNTGELFF
D gene: TRBD1
J gene: TRBJ2-2
clone size: -
V gene: TRBV18

CDR3 DNA: TGTGCCACCAGTGACCCGGGGAGCACAGATACGCAGTATTTT
CDR3 protein: CATSDPGSTDTQYF
D gene: -
J gene: TRBJ2-3
clone size: -
V gene: TRBV24-1

CDR3 DNA: TGTGCCAGCAGCCCAGCCCGGGGGGGCCAGCCCCAGCATTTT
CDR3 protein: CASSPARGGQPQHF
D gene: -
J gene: TRBJ1-5
clone size: -
V gene: TRBV3-1/TRBV3-2

CDR3 DNA: TGTGCCAGCAGATTGGGGGCTGCTGGGTCACCCCTCCACTTT
CDR3 protein: CASRLGAAGSPLHF
D gene: -
J gene: TRBJ1-6
clone size: -
V gene: TRBV7-2

CDR3 DNA: TGTGCCAGCCGGGCAGGGGTCCTAAATACTGAAGCTTTCTTT
CDR3 protein: CASRAGVLNTEAFF
D gene: -
J gene: TRBJ1-1
clone size: -
V gene: TRBV2

CDR3 DNA: TGTGCCAGCAGCTTAGCGGGGAGTGAGCAGTTCTTC
CDR3 protein: CASSLAGSEQFF
D gene: -
J gene: TRBJ2-1
clone size: -
V gene: TRBV11-2

CDR3 DNA: TGTGCCAGCAGTCCGGACAGGCAACGTTCCTACGAGCAGTACTTC
CDR3 protein: CASSPDRQRSYEQYF
D gene: TRBD1
J gene: TRBJ2-7
clone size: -
V gene: TRBV5-6

CDR3 DNA: TGTGCCAGTACCCACGGGCGCGGGCTAGGGACTGAAGCTTTCTTT
CDR3 protein: CASTHGRGLGTEAFF
D gene: -
J gene: TRBJ1-1
clone size: once
V gene: TRBV19

CDR3 DNA: TGTGCCAGCAGATACCGGGACAGGGGAACCTACGAGCAGTACTTC
CDR3 protein: CASRYRDRGTYEQYF
D gene: TRBD1
J gene: TRBJ2-7
clone size: once
V gene: TRBV6-5

CDR3 DNA: TGTGCCAGCAGCGGCCGGGGGGGCCCAGGCAATGAGCAGTTCTTC
CDR3 protein: CASSGRGGPGNEQFF
D gene: TRBD2
J gene: TRBJ2-1
clone size: -
V gene: TRBV7-2

CDR3 DNA: TGTGCCAGCAGCTACAGGGGGGGTCTGGATACGCAGTATTTT
CDR3 protein: CASSYRGGLDTQYF
D gene: -
J gene: TRBJ2-3
clone size: -
V gene: TRBV7-9

CDR3 DNA: TGTGCCAGCAGTTTAGGGGGGAACGGAGAGGAAAAACTGTTTTTT
CDR3 protein: CASSLGGNGEEKLFF
D gene: -
J gene: TRBJ1-4
clone size: -
V gene: TRBV28

CDR3 DNA: TGTGCCAGCAGCTTAGGGGGGCAGGTCGGAGAGCAGTACTTC
CDR3 protein: CASSLGGQVGEQYF
D gene: -
J gene: TRBJ2-7
clone size: -
V gene: TRBV7-2

CDR3 DNA: TGTGCCAGCAGCTTGCAGGGGGACAATCAGCCCCAGCATTTT
CDR3 protein: CASSLQGDNQPQHF
D gene: TRBD1
J gene: TRBJ1-5
clone size: -
V gene: TRBV5-4

CDR3 DNA: TGCGCCAGCAGTTCGGACAACACAGATACGCAGTATTTT
CDR3 protein: CASSSDNTDTQYF
D gene: -
J gene: TRBJ2-3
clone size: -
V gene: TRBV5-1

CDR3 DNA: TGTGCCACGAGGGAGGGGGAGGAGACCCAGTACTTC
CDR3 protein: CATREGEETQYF
D gene: -
J gene: TRBJ2-5
clone size: -
V gene: TRBV10-3

CDR3 DNA: TGTGCCAGCTCCCCTTGGGCCCAAGAGACCCAGTACTTC
CDR3 protein: CASSPWAQETQYF
D gene: -
J gene: TRBJ2-5
clone size: -
V gene: TRBV18

CDR3 DNA: TGTGCCAGCAGACGGGACAGTATGGGGTCGATTGGCTACACCTTC
CDR3 protein: CASRRDSMGSIGYTF
D gene: TRBD1
J gene: TRBJ1-2
clone size: -
V gene: TRBV28

CDR3 DNA: TGTGCCAGCAGTTACTCAGCGGGGGGGCCCGTGACCCAGTACTTC
CDR3 protein: CASSYSAGGPVTQYF
D gene: TRBD2
J gene: TRBJ2-5
clone size: -
V gene: TRBV6-5

CDR3 DNA: TGTGCCAGCAACCGCGTCCATGAGCAGTTCTTC
CDR3 protein: CASNRVHEQFF
D gene: -
J gene: TRBJ2-1
clone size: -
V gene: TRBV28

CDR3 DNA: TGTGCCAGCAGCCAAGACAGGGGACTTGGAAACACCATATATTTT
CDR3 protein: CASSQDRGLGNTIYF
D gene: TRBD1
J gene: TRBJ1-3
clone size: -
V gene: TRBV13

CDR3 DNA: TGTGCCAGCTCAGGACAGAACACTGAAGCTTTCTTT
CDR3 protein: CASSGQNTEAFF
D gene: -
J gene: TRBJ1-1
clone size: -
V gene: TRBV18

CDR3 DNA: TGTGCCAGCGAGATAGCGGGGGGCCGGGCCACGCAGTATTTT
CDR3 protein: CASEIAGGRATQYF
D gene: TRBD2
J gene: TRBJ2-3
clone size: -
V gene: TRBV6-5

CDR3 DNA: TGTGCCAGCAGCTTCGGACAGGGAAAGCGGACAGATACGCAGTATTTT
CDR3 protein: CASSFGQGKRTDTQYF
D gene: TRBD1
J gene: TRBJ2-3
clone size: -
V gene: TRBV7-9

CDR3 DNA: TGTGCCAGCAGTTATCCTGAGGATGGTGAAAAACTGTTTTTT
CDR3 protein: CASSYPEDGEKLFF
D gene: -
J gene: TRBJ1-4
clone size: -
V gene: TRBV6-5

CDR3 DNA: TGTGCCAGCACCTTAAGGCAGGATGTCAAGTTCTTC
CDR3 protein: CASTLRQDVKFF
D gene: -
J gene: TRBJ2-1
clone size: -
V gene: TRBV6-6

CDR3 DNA: TGCGCCAGCAGCCAAGATCTTCTGTCAGGCTCAGAGGGCTACACCTTC
CDR3 protein: CASSQDLLSGSEGYTF
D gene: -
J gene: TRBJ1-2
clone size: -
V gene: TRBV4-1

CDR3 DNA: TGCGCCAGCAGGCTCGACACAGCCACCACCGGGGAGCTGTTTTTT
CDR3 protein: CASRLDTATTGELFF
D gene: -
J gene: TRBJ2-2
clone size: -
V gene: TRBV5-1

CDR3 DNA: TGTGCCAGCTCACCACTCGCGGTGAACACTGAAGCTTTCTTT
CDR3 protein: CASSPLAVNTEAFF
D gene: -
J gene: TRBJ1-1
clone size: -
V gene: TRBV18

CDR3 DNA: TGTGCCAGTAGGCGGGGACTAGCGGGGGGCTACAATGAGCAGTTCTTC
CDR3 protein: CASRRGLAGGYNEQFF
D gene: TRBD2
J gene: TRBJ2-1
clone size: -
V gene: TRBV19

CDR3 DNA: TGTGCCAGTAGCGACCACAGGGACCCATTCTCTGGAAACACCATATATTTT
CDR3 protein: CASSDHRDPFSGNTIYF
D gene: -
J gene: TRBJ1-3
clone size: -
V gene: TRBV19

CDR3 DNA: TGTGCCTGGGGTGTACCAGGGGCTGTTACGCAGTATTTT
CDR3 protein: CAWGVPGAVTQYF
D gene: -
J gene: TRBJ2-3
clone size: -
V gene: TRBV30

CDR3 DNA: TGCAGCGTTGAAGGGGCGGGGGGGGCGAACACTGAAGCTTTCTTT
CDR3 protein: CSVEGAGGANTEAFF
D gene: -
J gene: TRBJ1-1
clone size: once
V gene: TRBV29-1

CDR3 DNA: TGTGCCAGCAGCCCTAGCCTTGGTACGCAGTATTTT
CDR3 protein: CASSPSLGTQYF
D gene: -
J gene: TRBJ2-3
clone size: -
V gene: TRBV3-1/TRBV3-2

CDR3 DNA: TGTGCCAGCAGCTTAGTTGCAGGGAGGGAGAACATTCAGTACTTC
CDR3 protein: CASSLVAGRENIQYF
D gene: TRBD2
J gene: TRBJ2-4
clone size: -
V gene: TRBV7-2

CDR3 DNA: TGTGCCAGCAGTTTTCGGGGGAGAGCCCCAGAGACCCAGTACTTC
CDR3 protein: CASSFRGRAPETQYF
D gene: -
J gene: TRBJ2-5
clone size: -
V gene: TRBV28

CDR3 DNA: TGTGCCAGCAGTTCCCGGGGGGGAATTAGCACAGATACGCAGTATTTT
CDR3 protein: CASSSRGGISTDTQYF
D gene: TRBD2
J gene: TRBJ2-3
clone size: -
V gene: TRBV28

CDR3 DNA: TGTGCCAGCAGTGAAATGGGGGGTCGGTCTGGAAACACCATATATTTT
CDR3 protein: CASSEMGGRSGNTIYF
D gene: -
J gene: TRBJ1-3
clone size: -
V gene: TRBV6-1

CDR3 DNA: TGTGCCAGCAGTTTCCAGACAGGGTACGGAAACACCATATATTTT
CDR3 protein: CASSFQTGYGNTIYF
D gene: TRBD1
J gene: TRBJ1-3
clone size: -
V gene: TRBV28

CDR3 DNA: TGTGCCAGCTCACCAGAGTTCAATAGCAATCAGCCCCAGCATTTT
CDR3 protein: CASSPEFNSNQPQHF
D gene: -
J gene: TRBJ1-5
clone size: -
V gene: TRBV18

CDR3 DNA: TGTGCCAGCAGCTTAGGTGGGGCCCTAACACCCCTCCACTTT
CDR3 protein: CASSLGGALTPLHF
D gene: -
J gene: TRBJ1-6
clone size: -
V gene: TRBV11-1

CDR3 DNA: TGTGCCAGCAGTAGAGGGACAGGGCCGACGGAGACCCAGTACTTC
CDR3 protein: CASSRGTGPTETQYF
D gene: TRBD1
J gene: TRBJ2-5
clone size: -
V gene: TRBV6-5

CDR3 DNA: TGTGCCAGCTCACCCAACTACTCGGATGGCTACACCTTC
CDR3 protein: CASSPNYSDGYTF
D gene: -
J gene: TRBJ1-2
clone size: -
V gene: TRBV18

CDR3 DNA: TGTGCCAGCTCACCGATGACAGGGGTCACCTACAATGAGCAGTTCTTC
CDR3 protein: CASSPMTGVTYNEQFF
D gene: TRBD1
J gene: TRBJ2-1
clone size: -
V gene: TRBV18

CDR3 DNA: TGTGCCAGCAGCCAACAGGGCTATGAGCAGTTCTTC
CDR3 protein: CASSQQGYEQFF
D gene: -
J gene: TRBJ2-1
clone size: -
V gene: TRBV11-2

CDR3 DNA: TGTGCCAGCAGCCGGACAGGGATTCGCGAAAAACTGTTTTTT
CDR3 protein: CASSRTGIREKLFF
D gene: TRBD1
J gene: TRBJ1-4
clone size: -
V gene: TRBV6-5

CDR3 DNA: TGTGCCAGTAGTATAGCAGGCCCCTCTGGAAACACCATATATTTT
CDR3 protein: CASSIAGPSGNTIYF
D gene: -
J gene: TRBJ1-3
clone size: -
V gene: TRBV19

CDR3 DNA: TGTGCCTGGAGTCCACGCGGGGGCCAGGGAGGGTATGGCTACACCTTC
CDR3 protein: CAWSPRGGQGGYGYTF
D gene: -
J gene: TRBJ1-2
clone size: few
V gene: TRBV30

CDR3 DNA: TGTGCCAGCAGTTTCGCAGGGGCCTCCTACAATGAGCAGTTCTTC
CDR3 protein: CASSFAGASYNEQFF
D gene: -
J gene: TRBJ2-1
clone size: -
V gene: TRBV28

CDR3 DNA: TGTGCCAGCAGTTTCAAGGGACAGGGGTACAATGAGCAGTTCTTC
CDR3 protein: CASSFKGQGYNEQFF
D gene: TRBD1
J gene: TRBJ2-1
clone size: -
V gene: TRBV28

CDR3 DNA: TGTGCCAGCAGTATGGGGGGTAGAACAGATACGCAGTATTTT
CDR3 protein: CASSMGGRTDTQYF
D gene: -
J gene: TRBJ2-3
clone size: once
V gene: TRBV6-5

CDR3 DNA: TGTGCCAGCAGCCAAGGGAGACAGGCGGAGGGCAATCAGCCCCAGCATTTT
CDR3 protein: CASSQGRQAEGNQPQHF
D gene: -
J gene: TRBJ1-5
clone size: -
V gene: TRBV4-2

CDR3 DNA: TGTGCCAGCAGCGTTAACAACCTGAACACTGAAGCTTTCTTT
CDR3 protein: CASSVNNLNTEAFF
D gene: -
J gene: TRBJ1-1
clone size: -
V gene: TRBV9

CDR3 DNA: TGTGCCAGCAGCCCCGATAGCCGGCGGTTCTTAGATACGCAGTATTTT
CDR3 protein: CASSPDSRRFLDTQYF
D gene: -
J gene: TRBJ2-3
clone size: few
V gene: TRBV6-4

CDR3 DNA: TGTGCCAGCAGCCTGAGAGAGGGCCTCCAAGAGACCCAGTACTTC
CDR3 protein: CASSLREGLQETQYF
D gene: -
J gene: TRBJ2-5
clone size: -
V gene: TRBV9

CDR3 DNA: TGTGCCAGCAGCCCGCGAGTCTCACCCCTCCACTTT
CDR3 protein: CASSPRVSPLHF
D gene: -
J gene: TRBJ1-6
clone size: -
V gene: TRBV28

CDR3 DNA: TGCGCCAGCAGCTTGGAACAGGGTGGAGCTTTCTTT
CDR3 protein: CASSLEQGGAFF
D gene: -
J gene: TRBJ1-1
clone size: -
V gene: TRBV5-1